This TCR beta chain was captured in a study of cytomegalovirus exposure and HLA in healthy donors. Points from the study as a whole: In a later analysis, V- and J-gene trimming of beta chains associated with a DCLRE1C missense variant, replicated independently. Some 150 TCR beta chains were listed as cytomegalovirus-associated. A reported reduction in N-insertions relative to the 666-donor mean was seen in an Asian-associated ancestry cluster in a later analysis. Segments of the TCR beta V type were, in most cases, productive about 90% or about 30% of the time in an earlier analysis.

13 Jbeta primers and 60 Vbeta primers were used for the PCR. Only in-frame clones appear in the TCRdb table, and some are missing; sequencing was by immunoSEQ multiplex PCR. The table includes approximately 200,000 clones, 83% detected once. The sample holds a few counts of this clone. What it recognizes is unknown. Per the germline V gene, CDR1 is SQVTM and CDR2 is ANQGSEA. The CDR3 covers 13 residues. V was pared by 6 bases and J by 1 base, with 5 bases of the junction left unmatched. V usage is TRBV29-1 and J usage is TRBJ1-1; TRBD1 aligns across 7 bases. Material: PBMCs. This clonotype was obtained from a girl aged 10-17 years in good health and CMV-seronegative. The CDR3, as DNA: TGCAGCGTGCTGCAGGGGGGGAACACTGAAGCTTTCTTT. It is translated as CSVLQGGNTEAFF.